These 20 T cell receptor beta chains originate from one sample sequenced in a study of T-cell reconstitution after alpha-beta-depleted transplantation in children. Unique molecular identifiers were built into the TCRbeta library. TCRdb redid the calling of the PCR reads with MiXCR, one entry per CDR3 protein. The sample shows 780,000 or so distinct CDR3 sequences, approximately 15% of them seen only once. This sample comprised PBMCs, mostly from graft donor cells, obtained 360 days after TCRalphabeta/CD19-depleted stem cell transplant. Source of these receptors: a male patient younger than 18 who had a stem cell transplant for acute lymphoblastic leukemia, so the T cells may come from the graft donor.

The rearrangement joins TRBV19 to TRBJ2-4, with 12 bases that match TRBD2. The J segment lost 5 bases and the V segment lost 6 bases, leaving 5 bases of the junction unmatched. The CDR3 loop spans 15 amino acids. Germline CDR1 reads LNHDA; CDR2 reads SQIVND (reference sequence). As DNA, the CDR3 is TGTGCCAGTAGCCGATCTAGCGGGAGGGAAAACATTCAGTACTTC. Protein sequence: CASSRSSGRENIQYF.

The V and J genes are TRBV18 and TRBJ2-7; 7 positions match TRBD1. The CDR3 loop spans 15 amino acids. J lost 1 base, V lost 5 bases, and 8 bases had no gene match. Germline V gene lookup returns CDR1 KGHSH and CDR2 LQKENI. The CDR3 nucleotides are TGTGCCAGCTCAGTAGTGACAGGGCCTTCCTACGAGCAGTACTTC. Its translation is CASSVVTGPSYEQYF.

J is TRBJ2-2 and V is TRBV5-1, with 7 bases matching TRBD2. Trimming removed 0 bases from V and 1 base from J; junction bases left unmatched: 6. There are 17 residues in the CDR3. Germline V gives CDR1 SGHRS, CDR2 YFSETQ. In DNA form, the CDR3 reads TGCGCCAGCAGCTTGGTGCCGGGACTAATGAACACCGGGGAGCTGTTTTTT. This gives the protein CASSLVPGLMNTGELFF.

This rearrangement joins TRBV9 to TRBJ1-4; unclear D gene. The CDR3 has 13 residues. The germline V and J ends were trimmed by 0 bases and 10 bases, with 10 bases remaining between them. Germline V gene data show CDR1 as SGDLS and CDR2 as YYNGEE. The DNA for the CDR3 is TGTGCCAGCAGCGTAGTCGATGGAGGAAAACTGTTTTTT. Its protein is CASSVVDGGKLFF.

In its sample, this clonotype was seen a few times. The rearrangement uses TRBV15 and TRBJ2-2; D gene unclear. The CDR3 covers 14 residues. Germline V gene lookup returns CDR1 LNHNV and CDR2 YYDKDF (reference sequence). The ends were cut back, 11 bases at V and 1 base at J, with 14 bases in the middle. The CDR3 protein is CAPNQDLNTGELFF. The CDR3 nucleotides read TGTGCCCCGAACCAAGACTTGAACACCGGGGAGCTGTTTTTT.

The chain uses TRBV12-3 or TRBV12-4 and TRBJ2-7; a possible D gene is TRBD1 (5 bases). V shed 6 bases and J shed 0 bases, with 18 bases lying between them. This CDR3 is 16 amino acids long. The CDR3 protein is CASRKTGLASSYEQYF. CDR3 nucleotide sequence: TGTGCCAGCAGAAAAACAGGCCTTGCCTCCTCCTACGAGCAGTACTTC.

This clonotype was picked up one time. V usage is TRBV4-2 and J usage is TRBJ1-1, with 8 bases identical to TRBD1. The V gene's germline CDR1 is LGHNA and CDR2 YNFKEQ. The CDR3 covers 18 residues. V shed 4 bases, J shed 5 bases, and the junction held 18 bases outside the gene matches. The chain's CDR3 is CASSRPPLPTGEATEAFF. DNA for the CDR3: TGTGCCAGCAGCCGTCCCCCTCTCCCGACAGGGGAGGCGACTGAAGCTTTCTTT.

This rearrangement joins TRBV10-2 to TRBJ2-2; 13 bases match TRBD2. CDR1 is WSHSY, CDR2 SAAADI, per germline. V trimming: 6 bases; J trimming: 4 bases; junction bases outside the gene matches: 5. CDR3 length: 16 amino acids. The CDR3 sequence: CASSGTSGIGTGELFF. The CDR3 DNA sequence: TGCGCCAGCAGCGGGACTAGCGGGATAGGCACCGGGGAGCTGTTTTTT.

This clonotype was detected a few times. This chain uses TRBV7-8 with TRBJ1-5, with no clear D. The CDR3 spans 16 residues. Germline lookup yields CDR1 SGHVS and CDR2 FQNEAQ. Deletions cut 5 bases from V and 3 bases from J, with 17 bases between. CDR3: CASSSAGFYLNQPQHF. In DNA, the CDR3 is TGTGCCAGCAGCAGCGCGGGCTTCTACCTCAATCAGCCCCAGCATTTT.

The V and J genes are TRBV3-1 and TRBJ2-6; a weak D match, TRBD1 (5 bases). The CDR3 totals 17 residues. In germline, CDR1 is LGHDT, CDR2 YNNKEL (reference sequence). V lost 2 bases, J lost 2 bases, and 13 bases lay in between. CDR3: CASSQRPGNPGANVLTF. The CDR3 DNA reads TGTGCCAGCAGCCAAAGGCCAGGGAACCCTGGGGCCAACGTCCTGACTTTC.

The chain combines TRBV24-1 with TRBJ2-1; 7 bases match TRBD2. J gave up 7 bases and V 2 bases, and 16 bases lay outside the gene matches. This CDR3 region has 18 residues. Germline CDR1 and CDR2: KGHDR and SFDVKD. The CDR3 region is CATSDWRGGGGPRNEQFF. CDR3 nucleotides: TGTGCCACCAGTGATTGGAGGGGTGGGGGAGGGCCGAGGAATGAGCAGTTCTTC.

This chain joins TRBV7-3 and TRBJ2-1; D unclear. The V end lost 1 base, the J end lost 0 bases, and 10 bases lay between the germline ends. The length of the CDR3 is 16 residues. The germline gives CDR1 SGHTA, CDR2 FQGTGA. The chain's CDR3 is CASSLRGPSSYNEQFF. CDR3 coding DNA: TGTGCCAGCAGCTTAAGAGGACCGAGCTCCTACAATGAGCAGTTCTTC.

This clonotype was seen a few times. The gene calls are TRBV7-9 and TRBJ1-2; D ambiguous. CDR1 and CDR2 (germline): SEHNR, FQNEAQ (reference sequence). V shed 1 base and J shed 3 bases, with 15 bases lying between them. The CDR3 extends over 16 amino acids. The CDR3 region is CASSLGRVPADYGYTF. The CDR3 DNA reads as TGTGCCAGCAGCTTAGGGCGGGTCCCGGCGGACTATGGCTACACCTTC. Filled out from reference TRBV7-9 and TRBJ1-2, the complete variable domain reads DTGVSQNPRHKITKRGQNVTFRCDPISEHNRLYWYRQTLGQGPEFLTYFQNEAQLEKSRLLSDRFSAERPKGSFSTLEIQRTEQGDSAMYLCASSLGRVPADYGYTFGSGTRLTVV.

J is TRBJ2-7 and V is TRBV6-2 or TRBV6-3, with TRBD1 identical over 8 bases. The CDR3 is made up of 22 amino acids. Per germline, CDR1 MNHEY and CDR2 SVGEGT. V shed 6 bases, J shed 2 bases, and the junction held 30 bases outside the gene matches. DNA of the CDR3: TGTGCCAGCAGGTCATATCCTAGGGGCGCCAGGGGGCGCGAGGGCGGCCCCTACGAGCAGTACTTC. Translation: CASRSYPRGARGREGGPYEQYF.

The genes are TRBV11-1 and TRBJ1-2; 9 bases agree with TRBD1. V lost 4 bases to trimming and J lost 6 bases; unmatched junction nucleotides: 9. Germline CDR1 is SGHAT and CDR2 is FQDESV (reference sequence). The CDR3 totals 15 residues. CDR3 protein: CASSSNRGLKDGYTF. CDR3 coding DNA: TGTGCCAGCAGCTCAAACAGGGGGCTAAAGGATGGCTACACCTTC. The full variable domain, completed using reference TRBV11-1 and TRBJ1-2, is EAEVAQSPRYKITEKSQAVAFWCDPISGHATLYWYRQILGQGPELLVQFQDESVVDDSQLPKDRFSAERLKGVDSTLKIQPAELGDSAMYLCASSSNRGLKDGYTFGSGTRLTVV.

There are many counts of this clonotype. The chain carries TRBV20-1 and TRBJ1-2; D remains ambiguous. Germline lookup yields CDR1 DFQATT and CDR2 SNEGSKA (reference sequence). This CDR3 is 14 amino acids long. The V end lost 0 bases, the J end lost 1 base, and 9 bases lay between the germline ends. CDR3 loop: CSAREVHVNYGYTF. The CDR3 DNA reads TGCAGTGCTAGAGAGGTCCACGTTAACTATGGCTACACCTTC.

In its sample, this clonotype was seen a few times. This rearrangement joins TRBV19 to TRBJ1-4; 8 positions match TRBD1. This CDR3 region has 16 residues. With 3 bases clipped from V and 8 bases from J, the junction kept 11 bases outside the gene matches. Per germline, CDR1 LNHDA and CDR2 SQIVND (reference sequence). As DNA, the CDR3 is TGTGCCAGTAGTATTTCCTCCCCCGGGACAGGAGAAAAACTGTTTTTT. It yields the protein CASSISSPGTGEKLFF.

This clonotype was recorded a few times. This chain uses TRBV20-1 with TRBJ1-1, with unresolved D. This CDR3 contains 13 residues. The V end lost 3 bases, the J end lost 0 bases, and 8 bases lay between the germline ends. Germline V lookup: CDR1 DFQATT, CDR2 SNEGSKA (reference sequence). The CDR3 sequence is CSARGRMNTEAFF. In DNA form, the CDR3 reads TGCAGTGCTAGGGGCCGTATGAACACTGAAGCTTTCTTT.

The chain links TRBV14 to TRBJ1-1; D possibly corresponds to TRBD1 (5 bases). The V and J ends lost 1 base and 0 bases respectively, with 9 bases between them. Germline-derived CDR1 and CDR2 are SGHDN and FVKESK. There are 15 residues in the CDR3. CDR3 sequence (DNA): TGTGCCAGCAGCCAAGTCAGGGCAATGAACACTGAAGCTTTCTTT. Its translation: CASSQVRAMNTEAFF.

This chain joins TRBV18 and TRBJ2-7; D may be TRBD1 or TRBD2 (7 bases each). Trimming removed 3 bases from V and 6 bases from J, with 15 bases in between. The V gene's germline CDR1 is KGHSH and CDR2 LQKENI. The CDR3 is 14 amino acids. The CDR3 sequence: CASSPQGGGGEQYF. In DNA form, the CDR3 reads TGTGCCAGCTCACCCCAGGGAGGGGGCGGCGAGCAGTACTTC.